The rows below give T cell receptor beta chains drawn from one sample of a study of CD4 and CD8 cells across lung adenocarcinoma regions. TCRdb called the PCR reads again in MiXCR, with one record for every CDR3 protein. The sample includes over 15,000 distinct CDR3 sequences, 40% to 60% of them seen just once. The sequenced sample was CD8+ T cells from the margin of a lung tumor. All receptors come from a male donor with lung adenocarcinoma. The CD4 and CD8 labels of this study may be unreliable. The CDR3 runs from the conserved cysteine through the conserved F or W. Each record gives: CDR3 DNA, CDR3 protein, V gene, clone size, J gene, D gene. A D gene is named only where the DNA matches it firmly. Clone size, where shown, is once, few, many, or a class for clones that have expanded.

CDR3nt: TGTGCCAGCGGGCCGGGGATCGGGGGTCGTGACCAAGAGACCCAGTACTTC; CDR3aa: CASGPGIGGRDQETQYF; v_gene: TRBV27; abundance: .; j_gene: TRBJ2-5; d_gene: .
CDR3nt: TGCGCCAGCAGCTTGGACTGGAGCACAGATACGCAGTATTTT; CDR3aa: CASSLDWSTDTQYF; v_gene: TRBV5-1; abundance: once; j_gene: TRBJ2-3; d_gene: .
CDR3nt: TGTGCCAGCAGTTCGGGGCCTAACACGGGCTACACCTTC; CDR3aa: CASSSGPNTGYTF; v_gene: TRBV6-5; abundance: .; j_gene: TRBJ1-2; d_gene: .
CDR3nt: TGTGCCAGCAGCTCGGTCGGCGGAAGCACAGATACGCAGTATTTT; CDR3aa: CASSSVGGSTDTQYF; v_gene: TRBV5-6; abundance: .; j_gene: TRBJ2-3; d_gene: .
CDR3nt: TGCGCCAGCCAACAGGGGGACTTCTTAACCTACGAGCAGTACTTC; CDR3aa: CASQQGDFLTYEQYF; v_gene: TRBV5-1; abundance: .; j_gene: TRBJ2-7; d_gene: TRBD1
CDR3nt: TGTGCCAGCGGGGGGGCCGGGACCGGGGTCCGGGATACCCAGTATTTC; CDR3aa: CASGGAGTGVRDTQYF; v_gene: TRBV6-1; abundance: .; j_gene: TRBJ2-3; d_gene: .
CDR3nt: TGCGCCAGCAGCCAAGATAAGGGGAGCTCCTACAATGAGCAGTTCTTC; CDR3aa: CASSQDKGSSYNEQFF; v_gene: TRBV4-1; abundance: .; j_gene: TRBJ2-1; d_gene: .
CDR3nt: TGTGCCAGCAGTTTTTTGGGCGGGAGGGCCGGGGATACGCAGTATTTT; CDR3aa: CASSFLGGRAGDTQYF; v_gene: TRBV27; abundance: .; j_gene: TRBJ2-3; d_gene: TRBD2
CDR3nt: TGTGCCAGCAGTGAAGCAGGCTTCTATGGCTACACCTTC; CDR3aa: CASSEAGFYGYTF; v_gene: TRBV6-1; abundance: many; j_gene: TRBJ1-2; d_gene: .
CDR3nt: TGCGCCAGGGGCCACGGGGGCCTGAGCAAAGAGACGCAGTACTTC; CDR3aa: CARGHGGLSKETQYF; v_gene: TRBV4-1; abundance: .; j_gene: TRBJ2-5; d_gene: .
CDR3nt: TGTGCCAGCGGGAGTAACACAGATACGCAGTATTTT; CDR3aa: CASGSNTDTQYF; v_gene: TRBV6-1; abundance: .; j_gene: TRBJ2-3; d_gene: .
CDR3nt: TGTGCCAGCAGCCAAGTGACAGGGGGCACAGATACGCAGTATTTT; CDR3aa: CASSQVTGGTDTQYF; v_gene: TRBV3-1; abundance: few; j_gene: TRBJ2-3; d_gene: TRBD1
CDR3nt: TGTGGCGGGGGGTACAGGGGACGGGACCCAGATACCCAGTATTTC; CDR3aa: CGGGYRGRDPDTQYF; v_gene: TRBV10-3; abundance: .; j_gene: TRBJ2-3; d_gene: .
CDR3nt: TGTGCCAGCAGTTTTCAGGGGGCGGGGAGCACTGAAGCTTTCTTT; CDR3aa: CASSFQGAGSTEAFF; v_gene: TRBV27; abundance: many; j_gene: TRBJ1-1; d_gene: TRBD1
CDR3nt: TGCGCCAGGGGTGAGGGGGGCTGGAGCCCAGATACGCAGTACTTC; CDR3aa: CARGEGGWSPDTQYF; v_gene: TRBV10-1; abundance: .; j_gene: TRBJ2-7; d_gene: .
CDR3nt: TGTGCCAGCAGTTTATTTACTAGCACCGGGGAGCTGTTTTTT; CDR3aa: CASSLFTSTGELFF; v_gene: TRBV27; abundance: few; j_gene: TRBJ2-2; d_gene: .
CDR3nt: TGTGCCAGCAGTACCGGGACTAGCGGGAGGCATGAGCAGTTCTTC; CDR3aa: CASSTGTSGRHEQFF; v_gene: TRBV28; abundance: few; j_gene: TRBJ2-1; d_gene: TRBD2
CDR3nt: TGTGCCAGCAGTCCGAGTGGGGGCCTTGGCTACACCTTC; CDR3aa: CASSPSGGLGYTF; v_gene: TRBV6-4; abundance: few; j_gene: TRBJ1-2; d_gene: .
CDR3nt: TGTGCCAGCAGCGTAGCGGGGGGGCCCGTAGATACGCAGTATTTT; CDR3aa: CASSVAGGPVDTQYF; v_gene: TRBV9; abundance: .; j_gene: TRBJ2-3; d_gene: TRBD2
CDR3nt: TGTGCCAGCAGCTTTCGGACTCGGGGCACAGATACGCAGTATTTT; CDR3aa: CASSFRTRGTDTQYF; v_gene: TRBV5-4; abundance: many; j_gene: TRBJ2-3; d_gene: .
CDR3nt: TGCGCCAGCAGTGAGGGGCGGTGGGCCAAAAACACGCAGTACTTC; CDR3aa: CASSEGRWAKNTQYF; v_gene: TRBV10-1; abundance: .; j_gene: TRBJ2-4; d_gene: .
CDR3nt: TGTGCCAGCAGTTACTCCACCCATCAGGGGCACGAGCAGTACTTC; CDR3aa: CASSYSTHQGHEQYF; v_gene: TRBV6-5; abundance: .; j_gene: TRBJ2-7; d_gene: .
CDR3nt: TGTGCGGGGCTCGGGCGGGGCGGTAGAGATACGCAGTATTTC; CDR3aa: CAGLGRGGRDTQYF; v_gene: TRBV28; abundance: .; j_gene: TRBJ2-3; d_gene: .
CDR3nt: TGTGCCAGCAGGGTGGGGACAGGGAGGATGAACACTGAAGCTTTCTTT; CDR3aa: CASRVGTGRMNTEAFF; v_gene: TRBV6-1; abundance: few; j_gene: TRBJ1-1; d_gene: TRBD1
CDR3nt: TGTGCCAGCAGTGGGGCCGGTGCACAACAGACCCAGTACTTC; CDR3aa: CASSGAGAQQTQYF; v_gene: TRBV6-1; abundance: .; j_gene: TRBJ2-5; d_gene: .
CDR3nt: TGTGCCAGGGGGGGGGGGGGGGGGGCGGGGGGGGCCAACGTCCTGACTTTC; CDR3aa: CARGGGGGAGGANVLTF; v_gene: TRBV6-1; abundance: .; j_gene: TRBJ2-6; d_gene: .
CDR3nt: TGCGCCAGCAGTCCTGGACGAAACTACGAGCAGTACTTC; CDR3aa: CASSPGRNYEQYF; v_gene: TRBV23-1; abundance: few; j_gene: TRBJ2-7; d_gene: .
CDR3nt: TGTGCCAGCAGAACAGGGCAAGAGACCCAGTACTTC; CDR3aa: CASRTGQETQYF; v_gene: TRBV6-1; abundance: .; j_gene: TRBJ2-5; d_gene: .
CDR3nt: TGTGCCAGCAGTTGGGGACAGAATAATTCACCCCTCCACTTT; CDR3aa: CASSWGQNNSPLHF; v_gene: TRBV12-3/TRBV12-4; abundance: .; j_gene: TRBJ1-6; d_gene: TRBD1
CDR3nt: TGTGCCAGCAGCTTTCTAGCGGGAGGGCCCGAGCAGTACTTC; CDR3aa: CASSFLAGGPEQYF; v_gene: TRBV7-2; abundance: .; j_gene: TRBJ2-7; d_gene: TRBD2
CDR3nt: TGTGCGGGCAGTGAAGTCGGCAGCCAAGATACGCAGTATTTT; CDR3aa: CAGSEVGSQDTQYF; v_gene: TRBV6-1; abundance: .; j_gene: TRBJ2-3; d_gene: .
CDR3nt: TGTGCCAGCAGCGACAGGGGGCCGAAAAACATTCAGTACTTC; CDR3aa: CASSDRGPKNIQYF; v_gene: TRBV6-1; abundance: many; j_gene: TRBJ2-4; d_gene: TRBD1
CDR3nt: TGTGCCAGCACTCGGACTTATTTCGGGGAGCTGTTTTTT; CDR3aa: CASTRTYFGELFF; v_gene: TRBV6-5; abundance: many; j_gene: TRBJ2-2; d_gene: .
CDR3nt: TGTGCCAGCAGCTTGGTTTCCAACTCCTACGAGCAGTACTTC; CDR3aa: CASSLVSNSYEQYF; v_gene: TRBV5-6; abundance: .; j_gene: TRBJ2-7; d_gene: .
CDR3nt: TGTACCAGCAGTCGCATCTACGAGCAGTACTTC; CDR3aa: CTSSRIYEQYF; v_gene: TRBV6-1; abundance: .; j_gene: TRBJ2-7; d_gene: .
CDR3nt: TGTGCCAGCGGTTTGGGGAGGGGGGCCACAGATACGCAGTACTTT; CDR3aa: CASGLGRGATDTQYF; v_gene: TRBV27; abundance: once; j_gene: TRBJ2-3; d_gene: .
CDR3nt: TGTGCCAGCAGTCCCCCCCGGGGACAAGAGACCCAGTACTTC; CDR3aa: CASSPPRGQETQYF; v_gene: TRBV6-1; abundance: .; j_gene: TRBJ2-5; d_gene: .
CDR3nt: TGTGCCAACAGCCCCGGACTAGCGGGAGGGCTAGAGACCCAGTACTTC; CDR3aa: CANSPGLAGGLETQYF; v_gene: TRBV9; abundance: .; j_gene: TRBJ2-5; d_gene: TRBD2
CDR3nt: TGTGCCAGCAGTTCCAGCCGTGGGACAGCTTTCTACGAGCAGTACTTC; CDR3aa: CASSSSRGTAFYEQYF; v_gene: TRBV6-5; abundance: medium-sized; j_gene: TRBJ2-7; d_gene: TRBD1